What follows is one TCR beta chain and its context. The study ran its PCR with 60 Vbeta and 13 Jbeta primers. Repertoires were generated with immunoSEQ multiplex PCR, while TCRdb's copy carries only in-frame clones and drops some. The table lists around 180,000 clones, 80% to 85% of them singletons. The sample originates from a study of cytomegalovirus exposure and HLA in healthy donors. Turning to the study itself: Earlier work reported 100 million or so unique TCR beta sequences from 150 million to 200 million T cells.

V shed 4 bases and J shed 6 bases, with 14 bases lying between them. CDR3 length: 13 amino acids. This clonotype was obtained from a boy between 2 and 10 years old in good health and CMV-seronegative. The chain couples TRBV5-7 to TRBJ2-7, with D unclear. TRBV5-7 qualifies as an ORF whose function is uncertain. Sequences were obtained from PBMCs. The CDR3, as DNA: TGTGCCAGCAGCCATAGTTCCAGGCGCGAGCAGTACGTC. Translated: CASSHSSRREQYV.